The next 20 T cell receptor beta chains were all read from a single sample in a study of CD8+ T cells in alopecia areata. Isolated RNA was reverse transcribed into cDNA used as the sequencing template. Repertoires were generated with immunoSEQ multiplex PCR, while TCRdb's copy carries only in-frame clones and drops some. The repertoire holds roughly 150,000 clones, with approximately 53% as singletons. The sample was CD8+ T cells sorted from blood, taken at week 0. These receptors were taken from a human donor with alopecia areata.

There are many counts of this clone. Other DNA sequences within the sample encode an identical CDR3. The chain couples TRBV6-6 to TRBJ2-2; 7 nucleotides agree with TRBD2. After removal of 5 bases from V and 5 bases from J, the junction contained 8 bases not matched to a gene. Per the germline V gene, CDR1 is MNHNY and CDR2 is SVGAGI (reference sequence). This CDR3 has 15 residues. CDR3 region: CASSPRSGGTGELFF. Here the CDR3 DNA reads TGTGCCAGCAGTCCTCGGTCCGGGGGGACCGGGGAGCTGTTTTTT.

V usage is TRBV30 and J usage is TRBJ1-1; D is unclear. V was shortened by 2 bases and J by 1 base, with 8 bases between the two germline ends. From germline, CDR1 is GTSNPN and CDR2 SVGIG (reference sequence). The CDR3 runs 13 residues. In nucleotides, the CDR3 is TGTGCCTGGAGTTTGGCGGGGAACACTGAAGCTTTCTTT. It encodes CAWSLAGNTEAFF. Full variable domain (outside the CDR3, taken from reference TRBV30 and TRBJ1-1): SQTIHQWPATLVQPVGSPLSLECTVEGTSNPNLYWYRQAAGRGLQLLFYSVGIGQISSEVPQNLSASRPQDRQFILSSKKLLLSDSGFYLCAWSLAGNTEAFFGQGTRLTVV.

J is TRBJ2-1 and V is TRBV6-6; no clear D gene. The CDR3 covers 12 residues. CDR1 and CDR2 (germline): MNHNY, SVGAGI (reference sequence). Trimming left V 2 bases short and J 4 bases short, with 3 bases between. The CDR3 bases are TGTGCCAGCAGTTACGAGTACAATGAGCAGTTCTTC. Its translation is CASSYEYNEQFF.

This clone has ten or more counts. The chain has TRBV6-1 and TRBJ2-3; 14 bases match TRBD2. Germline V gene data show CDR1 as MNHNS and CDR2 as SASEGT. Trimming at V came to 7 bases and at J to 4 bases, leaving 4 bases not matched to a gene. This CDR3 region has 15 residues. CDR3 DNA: TGTGCCAGCACCTGGACTAGCGGGGGGCCAGATACGCAGTATTTT. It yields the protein CASTWTSGGPDTQYF.

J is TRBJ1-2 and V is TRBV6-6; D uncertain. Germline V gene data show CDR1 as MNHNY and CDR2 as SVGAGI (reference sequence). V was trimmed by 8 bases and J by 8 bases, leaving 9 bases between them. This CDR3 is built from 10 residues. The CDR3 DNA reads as TGTGCCAGCCGGTCTGGAGGCTACACCTTC. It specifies CASRSGGYTF.

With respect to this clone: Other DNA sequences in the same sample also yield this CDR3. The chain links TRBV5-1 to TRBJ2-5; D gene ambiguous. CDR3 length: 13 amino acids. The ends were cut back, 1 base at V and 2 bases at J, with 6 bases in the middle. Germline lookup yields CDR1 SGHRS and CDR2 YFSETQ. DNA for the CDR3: TGCGCCAGCAGCTTGACACCTCAAGAGACCCAGTACTTC. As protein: CASSLTPQETQYF.

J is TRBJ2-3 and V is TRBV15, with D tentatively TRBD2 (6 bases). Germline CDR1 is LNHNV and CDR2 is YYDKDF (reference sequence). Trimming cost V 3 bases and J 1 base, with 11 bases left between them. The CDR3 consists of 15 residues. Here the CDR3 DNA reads TGTGCCACCAGCAGGAGGACTACCCGCACAGATACGCAGTATTTT. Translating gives CATSRRTTRTDTQYF.

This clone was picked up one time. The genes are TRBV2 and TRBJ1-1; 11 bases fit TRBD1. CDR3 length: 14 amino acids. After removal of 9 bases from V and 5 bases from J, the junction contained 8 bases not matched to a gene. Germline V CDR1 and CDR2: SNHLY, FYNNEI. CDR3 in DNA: TGTGCCAGAGGGACAGGGGGGGCGCATACTGAAGCTTTCTTT. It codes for CARGTGGAHTEAFF.

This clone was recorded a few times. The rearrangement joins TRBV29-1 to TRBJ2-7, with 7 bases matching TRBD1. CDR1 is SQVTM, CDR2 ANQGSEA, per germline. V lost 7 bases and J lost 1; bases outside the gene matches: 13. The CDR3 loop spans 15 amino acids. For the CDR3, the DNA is TGCAGCGCTCTCCTGACAGGGACGGATTCCTACGAGCAGTACTTC. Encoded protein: CSALLTGTDSYEQYF.

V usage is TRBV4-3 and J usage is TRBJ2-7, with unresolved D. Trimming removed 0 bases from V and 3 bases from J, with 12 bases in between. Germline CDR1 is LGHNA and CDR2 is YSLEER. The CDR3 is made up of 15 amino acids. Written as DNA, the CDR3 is TGCGCCAGCAGCCAAGATCGACAAACCATCTACGAGCAGTACTTC. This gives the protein CASSQDRQTIYEQYF.

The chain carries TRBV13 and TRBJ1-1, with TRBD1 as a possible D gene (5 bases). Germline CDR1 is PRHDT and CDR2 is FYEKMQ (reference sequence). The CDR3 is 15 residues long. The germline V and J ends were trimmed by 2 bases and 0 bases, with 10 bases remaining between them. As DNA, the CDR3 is TGTGCCAGCAGCTTACGGGTGGACATGAACACTGAAGCTTTCTTT. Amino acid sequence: CASSLRVDMNTEAFF.

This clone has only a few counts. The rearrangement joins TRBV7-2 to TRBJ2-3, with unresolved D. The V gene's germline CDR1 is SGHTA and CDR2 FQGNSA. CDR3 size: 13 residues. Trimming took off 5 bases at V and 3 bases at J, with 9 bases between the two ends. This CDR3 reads CASSQLLTDTQYF. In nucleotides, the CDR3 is TGTGCCAGCAGCCAGCTCCTGACAGATACGCAGTATTTT.

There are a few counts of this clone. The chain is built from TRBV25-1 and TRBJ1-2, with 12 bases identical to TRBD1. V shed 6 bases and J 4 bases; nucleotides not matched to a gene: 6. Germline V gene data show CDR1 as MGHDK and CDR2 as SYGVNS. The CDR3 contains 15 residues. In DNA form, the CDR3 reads TGTGCCAGCAGCCCAGGGACAGGGGGCCTCTATGGCTACACCTTC. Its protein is CASSPGTGGLYGYTF.

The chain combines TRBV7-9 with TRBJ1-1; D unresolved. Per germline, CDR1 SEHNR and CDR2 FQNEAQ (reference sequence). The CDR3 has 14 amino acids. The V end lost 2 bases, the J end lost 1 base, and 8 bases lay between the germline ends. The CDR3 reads CASSLIMENTEAFF. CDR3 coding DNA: TGTGCCAGCAGCTTAATCATGGAGAACACTGAAGCTTTCTTT.

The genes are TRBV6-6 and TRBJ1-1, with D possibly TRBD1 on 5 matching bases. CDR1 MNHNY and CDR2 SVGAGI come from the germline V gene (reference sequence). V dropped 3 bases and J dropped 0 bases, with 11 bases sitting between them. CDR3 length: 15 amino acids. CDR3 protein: CASSYSGTVNTEAFF. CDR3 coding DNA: TGTGCCAGCAGTTATTCTGGGACGGTGAACACTGAAGCTTTCTTT.

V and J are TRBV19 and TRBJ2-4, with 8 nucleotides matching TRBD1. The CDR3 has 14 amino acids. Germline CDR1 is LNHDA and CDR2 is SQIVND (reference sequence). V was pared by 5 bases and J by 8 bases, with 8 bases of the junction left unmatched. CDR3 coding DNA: TGTGCCAGTAGTCTGACAGGGGTTGGCGACATTCAGTACTTC. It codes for CASSLTGVGDIQYF.

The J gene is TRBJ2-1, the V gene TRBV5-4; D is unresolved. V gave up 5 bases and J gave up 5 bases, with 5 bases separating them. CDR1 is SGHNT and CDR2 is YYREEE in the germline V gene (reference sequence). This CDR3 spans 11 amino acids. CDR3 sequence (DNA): TGTGCCAGCAGTCAAGACAATGAGCAGTTCTTC. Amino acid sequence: CASSQDNEQFF.

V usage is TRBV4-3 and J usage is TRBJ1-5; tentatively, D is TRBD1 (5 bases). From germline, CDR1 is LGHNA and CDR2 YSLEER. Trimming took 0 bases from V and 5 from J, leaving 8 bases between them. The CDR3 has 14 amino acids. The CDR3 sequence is CASSQDSGDQPQHF. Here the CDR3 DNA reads TGCGCCAGCAGCCAAGATTCGGGGGATCAGCCCCAGCATTTT.

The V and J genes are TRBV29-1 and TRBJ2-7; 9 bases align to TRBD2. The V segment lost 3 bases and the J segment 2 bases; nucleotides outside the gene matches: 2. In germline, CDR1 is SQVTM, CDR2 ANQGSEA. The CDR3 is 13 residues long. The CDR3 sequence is CSVDGGGAYEQYF. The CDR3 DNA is TGCAGCGTTGACGGCGGGGGGGCCTACGAGCAGTACTTC.

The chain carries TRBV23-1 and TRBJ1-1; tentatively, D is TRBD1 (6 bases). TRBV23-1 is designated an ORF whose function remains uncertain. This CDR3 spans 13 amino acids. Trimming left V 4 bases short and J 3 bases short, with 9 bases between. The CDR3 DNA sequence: TGCGCCAGCAGTCGGGGGCGAGACACTGAAGCTTTCTTT. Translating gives CASSRGRDTEAFF.